Listed below are T cell receptor beta chains from one sample, sequenced in a study of PD-1 blockade in classical Hodgkin lymphoma. Sequenced by immunoSEQ multiplex PCR; TCRdb stores in-frame clones only, minus some. The table lists 80,000 to 100,000 clones, 75% to 85% of them singletons. Sample: peripheral blood mononuclear cells (PBMCs), taken before the second cycle of nivolumab. These receptors originate from a human donor with classical Hodgkin lymphoma. The CDR3 runs from the conserved cysteine through the conserved F or W. A D gene is named only where the DNA matches it firmly. Clone size is given for some rows only: seen once, a few or many times, or a class if the clone is expanded.

clone_size	j_call	d_call	v_call	cdr3_nt	cdr3_aa
once	TRBJ1-2	-	TRBV14	TGTGCCAGCAGCGCCCGGGTGGGGAATGGCTACACCTTC	CASSARVGNGYTF
-	TRBJ1-2	-	TRBV6-1	TGTGCCAGCAGTGAACAGGGACTCGGGGGCTACACCTTC	CASSEQGLGGYTF
-	TRBJ2-7	-	TRBV11-2	TGTGCCAGCAGCTTAGATGCCCGGTCTCCCCAGTACTTC	CASSLDARSPQYF
-	TRBJ1-4	-	TRBV5-6	TGTGCCAGCAGCTTGGTAGGTGTCGAAAAACTGTTTTTT	CASSLVGVEKLFF
-	TRBJ2-3	-	TRBV10-3	TGTGCCATCGGGGCGGGGTGGGATACGCAGTATTTT	CAIGAGWDTQYF
-	TRBJ1-2	-	TRBV5-1	TGCGCCAGCAGCTTGCGGGGAGGAGATGGCTACACCTTC	CASSLRGGDGYTF
-	TRBJ1-1	-	TRBV6-5	TGTGCCAGCAGCCGGACAGCAAACACTGAAGCTTTCTTT	CASSRTANTEAFF
once	TRBJ2-3	TRBD1	TRBV5-4	TGTGCCAGCAGCGAAGCGACAGGGTCAGATACGCAGTATTTT	CASSEATGSDTQYF
-	TRBJ2-1	TRBD2	TRBV5-1	TGCGCCAGCAGCTTGGAAGGACTAGCGGGACCGGATGAGCAGTTCTTC	CASSLEGLAGPDEQFF
-	TRBJ1-2	TRBD1	TRBV5-1	TGCGCCAGCAGCTCCCTCGGACAGGGGATTGATGGCTACACCTTC	CASSSLGQGIDGYTF
-	TRBJ2-1	-	TRBV11-2	TGTGCCAGCAGCTTAGCGTTGTCCCTTGAGCAGTTCTTC	CASSLALSLEQFF
-	TRBJ1-2	TRBD1	TRBV7-9	TGTGCCAGCAGCCAGGGACAGGCTAACTATGGCTACACCTTC	CASSQGQANYGYTF
-	TRBJ2-5	TRBD1	TRBV6-6	TGTGCCGGCGGACAGGGCACAGAGACCCAGTACTTC	CAGGQGTETQYF
-	TRBJ2-7	-	TRBV10-3	TGTGCCATCAAACAGACAGGTGGCTCCTACGAGCAGTACTTC	CAIKQTGGSYEQYF
-	TRBJ2-3	-	TRBV7-2	TGTGCCAGCAGCTTAGATCCCGGTGTGTCAGATACGCAGTATTTT	CASSLDPGVSDTQYF
few	TRBJ2-3	-	TRBV6-5	TGTGCCAGCAGTCGTTTCTCGACTAGCACAGATACGCAGTATTTT	CASSRFSTSTDTQYF
-	TRBJ2-4	-	TRBV6-5	TGTGCCAGCAGGGGGGGGCTAGCCAAAAACATTCAGTACTTC	CASRGGLAKNIQYF
-	TRBJ1-3	-	TRBV7-2	TGTGCCAGCAGCCCAGACAGAAGCTCTGGAAACACCATATATTTT	CASSPDRSSGNTIYF
-	TRBJ2-7	-	TRBV13	TGTGCCAGCAGCTCAACCTTTGAACGGGAGCCACGTTACGAGCAGTACTTC	CASSSTFEREPRYEQYF
-	TRBJ2-7	-	TRBV19	TGTGCCAGTAGTACGGCAGGGACCCTCCCCTACGAGCAGTACTTC	CASSTAGTLPYEQYF
-	TRBJ2-7	-	TRBV19	TGTGCCAGTAGCACACAGGTCGTCAGCTCCTACGAGCAGTACTTC	CASSTQVVSSYEQYF
-	TRBJ1-1	TRBD1	TRBV19	TGTGCCAGTAGGGCGACAGGGATGAACACTGAAGCTTTCTTT	CASRATGMNTEAFF
-	TRBJ1-4	-	TRBV5-1	TGCGCCAGCAGCCGCGCCGGGTTCAATGAAAAACTGTTTTTT	CASSRAGFNEKLFF
-	TRBJ2-1	TRBD2	TRBV27	TGTGCCAGCAGTCTTCGACTAGCGGGAGTCGGTAATGAGCAGTTCTTC	CASSLRLAGVGNEQFF
-	TRBJ2-7	TRBD1	TRBV7-9	TGTGCCAGCAGCTCACCGACAGGGACCCACGAGCAGTACTTC	CASSSPTGTHEQYF
-	TRBJ2-1	TRBD2	TRBV5-1	TGCGCCAGCAGCTTGGCAGGGACTAGCGGGAGTATTGATGAGCAGTTCTTC	CASSLAGTSGSIDEQFF
-	TRBJ2-3	-	TRBV19	TGTGCCAGTATTGGGACAAGGAGCACAGATACGCAGTATTTT	CASIGTRSTDTQYF
-	TRBJ2-3	TRBD2	TRBV11-3	TGTGCCAGCAGCTCTCCCCCCGGACTAGCGGGAGGAGCAGATACGCAGTATTTT	CASSSPPGLAGGADTQYF
few	TRBJ1-5	-	TRBV19	TGTGCCACCGAGGCGGGGGGATGGAATCAGCCCCAGCATTTT	CATEAGGWNQPQHF
-	TRBJ1-3	-	TRBV19	TGTGCCAGTAGTATCCTGGATAAGCGAAACACCATATATTTT	CASSILDKRNTIYF
-	TRBJ1-1	-	TRBV9	TGTGCCAGCAGCGTCAAGCTGCAGGGTGAAGCTTTCTTT	CASSVKLQGEAFF